One sample yielded the 9 T cell receptor beta chains listed below, sequenced in a study of metastatic and nonmetastatic thyroid tumors. No treatment of any kind had been given to any patient before thyroid surgery. MiXCR re-clonotyped the PCR reads for TCRdb. The sample contains about 14,000 clones, about 27% of which appear only once. Source material: tumor tissue. The receptors here all came from a female donor with papillary thyroid cancer or a benign thyroid nodule (not recorded which). Some clones in this sample may be carry-over from other donors' samples.

In this sample, this clone turned up a few times. V gene TRBV11-2 combines with J gene TRBJ1-2, with unresolved D. The V end lost 1 base, the J end lost 9 bases, and 24 bases lay between the germline ends. Germline loops: CDR1 SGHAT, CDR2 FQNNGV. The CDR3 has 17 amino acids. The CDR3 bases are TGTGCCAGCAGCTTAGTGGCCCACCCAGGACTAGCGTTTTGCTACACCTTC. Protein: CASSLVAHPGLAFCYTF.

The rearrangement links TRBV11-1 to TRBJ1-6; D gene ambiguous. Trimming removed 5 bases at V and 5 bases at J, with 16 bases between. The CDR3 extends over 16 amino acids. CDR1 SGHAT and CDR2 FQDESV come from the germline V gene (reference sequence). The CDR3 bases are TGTGCCAGCAGCCCAATAAGTCCGGGTAATAATTCACCCCTCCACTTT. It yields the protein CASSPISPGNNSPLHF.

This rearrangement joins TRBV7-2 to TRBJ2-1; 10 bases align to TRBD2. The V segment lost 0 bases and the J segment 7 bases; nucleotides outside the gene matches: 3. CDR1 and CDR2 (germline): SGHTA, FQGNSA. This CDR3 spans 15 amino acids. The CDR3 sequence is CASSLAAGGVNEQFF. The CDR3 nucleotides are TGTGCCAGCAGCTTAGCAGCGGGAGGGGTTAATGAGCAGTTCTTC.

This clone occurred a few times. The rearrangement uses TRBV28 and TRBJ1-6; tentative D call: TRBD1 (6 bases). Trimming stripped 2 bases from V and 7 bases from J, with 15 bases between. The CDR3 covers 16 residues. CDR1 is MDHEN and CDR2 is SYDVKM in the germline V gene. CDR3 in amino acids: CASSLGPGGINSPLHF. In nucleotides, the CDR3 is TGTGCCAGCAGTTTAGGGCCGGGGGGCATAAATTCACCCCTCCACTTT.

The rearrangement links TRBV18 to TRBJ2-1; D is undetermined. This CDR3 is 14 amino acids long. V was pared by 0 bases and J by 2 bases, with 5 bases between. Germline CDR1 is KGHSH and CDR2 is LQKENI. CDR3 residues: CASSPPAAYNEQFF. The CDR3 coding sequence is TGTGCCAGCTCACCACCGGCAGCCTACAATGAGCAGTTCTTC. Combining the CDR3 with reference TRBV18 and TRBJ2-1 gives the whole variable domain NAGVMQNPRHLVRRRGQEARLRCSPMKGHSHVYWYRQLPEEGLKFMVYLQKENIIDESGMPKERFSAEFPKEGPSILRIQQVVRGDSAAYFCASSPPAAYNEQFFGPGTRLTVL.

This clone was found many times. This sample includes further DNA sequences coding for the same CDR3. The DNA of the CDR3 is TGTGCCAGCAGTTCGACTAGCGGTCAGTACTTC. Protein product: CASSSTSGQYF. The chain joins TRBV28 to TRBJ2-7; 9 nucleotides match TRBD2. This CDR3 comprises 11 residues. Germline CDR1 and CDR2: MDHEN and SYDVKM. With 4 bases clipped from V and 10 bases from J, the junction kept 2 bases outside the gene matches.

The chain has TRBV4-1 and TRBJ1-2, with TRBD1 identical over 7 bases. CDR1 is MGHRA, CDR2 YSYEKL, per germline. This CDR3 spans 15 amino acids. V shed 6 bases, J shed 6 bases, and the junction held 13 bases outside the gene matches. CDR3 loop: CASSPLVGQDNGYTF. In DNA form, the CDR3 reads TGCGCCAGCAGTCCCCTCGTCGGACAGGACAATGGCTACACCTTC.

The DNA of the CDR3 is TGTGCCAGCACCCTCCCCAGGCTAGCGGGAAAAGAGACCCAGTACTTC. Amino acids: CASTLPRLAGKETQYF. This chain joins TRBV2 and TRBJ2-5, with 9 bases that match TRBD2. This CDR3 comprises 16 residues. CDR1 is SNHLY, CDR2 FYNNEI, per germline. The trim removed 7 bases at V and 3 bases at J, leaving 12 bases unmatched.

This clone was observed a few times. V is TRBV27 and J is TRBJ2-7; TRBD2 might be the D (6 bases). V lost 3 bases and J 6 bases, leaving 12 bases between the germline ends. This CDR3 has 13 residues. In germline, CDR1 is MNHEY, CDR2 SMNVEV (reference sequence). The CDR3 protein is CASSFSAGFEQYF. CDR3 nucleotides: TGTGCCAGCAGTTTTTCTGCGGGATTCGAGCAGTACTTC.